This T cell receptor beta chain originates from a study of OX40 agonist ivuxolimab in advanced cancers. The method was immunoSEQ multiplex PCR; TCRdb's version includes in-frame clones alone and lacks a portion of them. Of about 88,000 clones in the sample, around 83% are singletons; the top ten hold roughly 0.22%. The CDR3 is 13 amino acids. The V gene lost 0 bases and the J gene lost 14 bases, with 17 bases spanning the gap. The germline gives CDR1 SGDLS, CDR2 YYNGEE. The V call is TRBV9, the J call TRBJ1-2; the D is unclear. The sample here was CD4+ or CD8+ T cells sorted from blood, taken in a trial of the OX40 agonist ivuxolimab. The TCR sequence derives from an adult with an advanced solid tumor such as melanoma, head and neck, liver or kidney cancer. CDR3 in amino acids: CASSVETHRPYTF. As DNA, the CDR3 is TGTGCCAGCAGCGTAGAGACCCACCGGCCCTATACCTTC.